This T cell receptor beta chain was captured by sequencing in a study of a mutant IDH1 vaccine in newly diagnosed glioma (dated by TCRdb to about 2021). Concerning the study at large: Patients were given eight vaccinations, in weeks 1, 3, 5, 7, 11, 15, 19 and 23, which matched visits V03 through V10. Vaccination began 4-6 weeks after radiotherapy alone, or alongside temozolomide cycles in the chemotherapy-containing groups. Of the roughly 30 treated patients, about 60% were male and approximately 40% were female, and the mean age was roughly 38 years. Prior to enrollment, patients had been given standard therapy consisting of radiotherapy alone, temozolomide alone, or radiochemotherapy with temozolomide, with the combination given to most patients. Six visits were used for peripheral blood collection: V03 (baseline), V05, V07, V10, V12 and V13. Longitudinal TCRB deep sequencing was done for 25 treated patients, wherever samples were available for exploratory analyses.

Results and caveats for the whole study, not just this receptor: PBMC samples for TCRB deep sequencing were selected based on availability. Vaccine-induced immune responses across multiple MHC alleles were detected in about 93% of patients. No apparent relationship was observed between pseudoprogression and alterations in the top peripheral T cell clonotypes detected by TCRB sequencing. The authors noted that analyses of patient blood samples could not be reproduced because of sample limitations.

Receptors were amplified or captured by the immunoSEQ multiplex PCR assay. Rearranged TCR beta chain sequences were amplified with the hsTCRB Kit following the manufacturer's protocol. Sequencing of TCRB libraries was carried out on an Illumina MiSeq. The paper's processing steps were these. The kit vendor's proprietary platform handled demultiplexing, trimming and gene mapping. In its TCRdb copy, this immuneACCESS table keeps in-frame sequences only and misses some clones. Where compared with another copy, unresolved V genes explain less than half of these, and the others have no known cause. For V, J and clone size, that table is used; D and trimming come from the DNA. Recorded for this sample are around 65,000 clones; under 90% of them occurred a single time. The leading ten clones occupy approximately 5.9% of the sample. This clone was picked up a small number of times. No cognate antigen has been identified for it. Base quality data are lacking; no much larger clone is found one base away.

In light of the paper, this sample's time point label describes: week 11, during vaccination. Each vaccine dose was 300 ug of a 20-mer mutant IDH1 peptide in Montanide, given subcutaneously with topical imiquimod. The donors had newly diagnosed IDH1-mutant astrocytomas of WHO grade 3 or 4 that showed loss of nuclear ATRX. The samples were drawn from NOA16, a multicentre, single-arm, open-label phase I trial in Germany that tested a mutant IDH1 peptide vaccine in humans for the first time. The DNeasy Blood and Tissue Kit was used to extract genomic DNA from EDTA blood for TCRB sequencing. The CDR3 has 17 amino acids, counting the end cysteine and phenylalanine. The read is trimmed to its CDR3 DNA, 51 bases read in frame from base 1. V lost 0 bases and J lost 9 bases; the stretch between them is 24 bases long. Per the germline V gene, SGHDN is the CDR1 and FVKESK is the CDR2.

In this chain, TRBV14 is recombined with TRBJ2-7; the D match is possibly TRBD1 or TRBD2, with 5 bases aligned in each. Specimen: PBMCs, collected from a glioma patient whose treatment included an IDH1 peptide vaccine. This TCR derives from a man aged 45-65 years with glioma. At the DNA level, the sequence is TGTGCCAGCAGCCAAGAGTGGCAGGACGGGGCGGCTTCTGTGCAGTACTTC. Translation gives CASSQEWQDGAASVQYF.